The TCR beta chain under discussion was sequenced for a study of T cells in women clearing cervical HPV infection. Background on the study: Only a few women had HLA typing results available.

TCRdb's copy holds only in-frame clones and misses some; the assay was immunoSEQ multiplex PCR. The sample holds roughly 42,000 clones. Unmatched junction bases numbered 7, after V lost 5 bases and J lost 5 bases. From germline, CDR1 is SGHVS and CDR2 FQNEAQ. This CDR3 spans 16 amino acids. Worth noting for this clone: The read gets to within 3 residues of the CDR3 end, and the germline J gene fills in the rest.

The chain joins TRBV7-8 to TRBJ2-3; TRBD2 agrees at 13 bases. What was sequenced was blood buffy coat. The clonotype comes from a woman between 18 and 70 years old with a cervical HPV16 infection that either progressed to CIN3+ or cleared (not recorded which). CDR3 bases read: TGTGCCAGCAGCCTTACTAGCGGGGGGGCCCGAGATACG. Its translation: CASSLTSGGARDT. The whole CDR3 protein reads CASSLTSGGARDTQYF.